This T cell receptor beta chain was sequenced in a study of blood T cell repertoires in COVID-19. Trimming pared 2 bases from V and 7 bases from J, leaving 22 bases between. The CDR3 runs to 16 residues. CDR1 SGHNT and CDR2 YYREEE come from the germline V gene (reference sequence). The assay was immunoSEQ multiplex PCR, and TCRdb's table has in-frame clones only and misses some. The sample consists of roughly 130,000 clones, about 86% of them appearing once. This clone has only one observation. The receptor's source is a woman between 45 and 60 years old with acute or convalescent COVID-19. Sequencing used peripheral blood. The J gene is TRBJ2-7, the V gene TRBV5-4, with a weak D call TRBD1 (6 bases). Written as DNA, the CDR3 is TGTGCCAGCAGCTTTTCTTCCGGAACAGGGACGGAGGAGCAGTACTTC. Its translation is CASSFSSGTGTEEQYF.